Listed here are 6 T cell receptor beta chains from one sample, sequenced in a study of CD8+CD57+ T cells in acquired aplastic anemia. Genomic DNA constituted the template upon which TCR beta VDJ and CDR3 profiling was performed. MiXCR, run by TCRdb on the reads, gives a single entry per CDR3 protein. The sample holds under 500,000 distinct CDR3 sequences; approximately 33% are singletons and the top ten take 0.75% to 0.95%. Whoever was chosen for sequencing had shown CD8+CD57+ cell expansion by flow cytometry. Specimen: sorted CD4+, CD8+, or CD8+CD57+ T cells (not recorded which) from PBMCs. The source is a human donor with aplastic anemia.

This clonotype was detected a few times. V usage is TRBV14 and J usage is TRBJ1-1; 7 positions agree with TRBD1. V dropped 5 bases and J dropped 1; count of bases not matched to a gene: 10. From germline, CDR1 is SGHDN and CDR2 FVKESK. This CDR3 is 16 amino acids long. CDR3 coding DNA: TGTGCCAGCAGCAGTTGGACAGGCAACCCGAACACTGAAGCTTTCTTT. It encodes CASSSWTGNPNTEAFF.

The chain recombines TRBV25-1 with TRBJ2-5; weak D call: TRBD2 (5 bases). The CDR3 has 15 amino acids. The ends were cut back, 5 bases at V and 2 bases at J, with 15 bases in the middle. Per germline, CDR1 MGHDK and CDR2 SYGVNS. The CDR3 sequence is CASSSPGREQETQYF. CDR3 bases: TGTGCCAGCAGTTCACCTGGACGGGAACAAGAGACCCAGTACTTC.

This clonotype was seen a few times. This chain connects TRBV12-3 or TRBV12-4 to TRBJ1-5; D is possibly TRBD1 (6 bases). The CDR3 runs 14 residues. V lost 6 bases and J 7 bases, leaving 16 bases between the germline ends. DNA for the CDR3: TGTGCCAGCAGCCCACTTGACAGGAGGCAGCCCCAGCATTTT. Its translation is CASSPLDRRQPQHF.

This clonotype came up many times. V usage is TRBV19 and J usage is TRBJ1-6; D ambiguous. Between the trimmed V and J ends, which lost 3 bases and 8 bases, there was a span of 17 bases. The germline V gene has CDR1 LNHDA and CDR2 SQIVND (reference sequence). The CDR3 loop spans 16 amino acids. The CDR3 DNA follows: TGTGCCAGTAGTATTTCGAGTCAGCATGAGGATTCACCCCTCCACTTT. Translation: CASSISSQHEDSPLHF.

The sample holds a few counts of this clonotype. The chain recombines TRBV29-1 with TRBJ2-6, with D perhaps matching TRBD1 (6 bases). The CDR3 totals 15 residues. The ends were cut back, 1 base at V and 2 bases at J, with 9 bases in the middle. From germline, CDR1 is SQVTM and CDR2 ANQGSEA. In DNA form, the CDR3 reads TGCAGCGTTGAAGGGCAGGGGACTGGGGCCAACGTCCTGACTTTC. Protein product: CSVEGQGTGANVLTF.

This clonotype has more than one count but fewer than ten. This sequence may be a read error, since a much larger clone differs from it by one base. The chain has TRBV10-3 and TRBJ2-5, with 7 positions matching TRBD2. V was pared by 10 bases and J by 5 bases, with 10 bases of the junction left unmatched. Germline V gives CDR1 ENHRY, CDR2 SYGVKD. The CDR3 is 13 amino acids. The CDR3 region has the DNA TGTGCCACCAAAAGTTTGGGGGGGGAGACCCAGTACTTC. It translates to CATKSLGGETQYF.